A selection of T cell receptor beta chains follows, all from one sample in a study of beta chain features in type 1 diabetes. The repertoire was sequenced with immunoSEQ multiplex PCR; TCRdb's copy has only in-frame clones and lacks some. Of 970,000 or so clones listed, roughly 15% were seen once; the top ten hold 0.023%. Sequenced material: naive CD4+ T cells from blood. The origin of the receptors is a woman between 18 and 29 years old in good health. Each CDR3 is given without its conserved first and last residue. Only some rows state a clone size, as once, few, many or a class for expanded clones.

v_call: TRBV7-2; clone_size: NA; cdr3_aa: ASSFRRTSGSGEQF
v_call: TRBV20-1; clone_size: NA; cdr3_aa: SAQGYEQY
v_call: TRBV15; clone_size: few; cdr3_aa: ATSRDPGITYEQY
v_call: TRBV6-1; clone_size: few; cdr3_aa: ASSEGNTGELF
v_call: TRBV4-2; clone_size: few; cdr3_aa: ASSQDDRSYNEQF
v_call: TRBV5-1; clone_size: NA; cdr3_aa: ASRSTGAEWDTQY
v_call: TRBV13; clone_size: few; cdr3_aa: ASSRRAAGRATDTQY
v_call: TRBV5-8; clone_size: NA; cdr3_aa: ASSFVRDSGYT
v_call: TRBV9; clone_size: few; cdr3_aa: ASSVGPRGGTDTQY
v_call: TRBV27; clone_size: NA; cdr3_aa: ASSLRLAKKQF
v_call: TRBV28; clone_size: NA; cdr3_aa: ASSGGAYQPQH
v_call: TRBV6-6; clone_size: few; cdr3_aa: ASSPGLAGHNEQF
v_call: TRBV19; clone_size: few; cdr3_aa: ATTMGLAGDRHNEQF
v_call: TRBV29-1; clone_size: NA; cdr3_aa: SVVGLGAGEF